Below are 20 T cell receptor beta chains sequenced from a single sample in a study of blood T cells in healthy people across ages. PCR was performed a second time for roughly 6 to 12 cycles using a sample-barcoded 5' primer and a J-beta primer mix. TCRdb processed the 5' RACE reads anew with MiXCR; each CDR3 protein has one entry. The sample lists over 950,000 distinct CDR3 sequences, roughly half occurring once. Source material: blood. The source is an older woman in good health.

For the CDR3, the DNA is TGTGCCAGCAGTGTGGCTAGCGGGATAGGCGCAGATACGCAGTATTTT. Protein product: CASSVASGIGADTQYF. The chain is built from TRBV27 and TRBJ2-3, with 9 bases fitting TRBD2. This CDR3 spans 16 amino acids. After removal of 5 bases from V and 4 bases from J, the junction contained 10 bases not matched to a gene. The germline V gene encodes CDR1 MNHEY and CDR2 SMNVEV (reference sequence).

The V and J genes are TRBV6-6 and TRBJ1-2; TRBD1 might be the D (5 bases). The germline V gene encodes CDR1 MNHNY and CDR2 SVGAGI (reference sequence). This CDR3 is 15 amino acids long. The V and J ends lost 6 bases and 4 bases respectively, with 18 bases between them. CDR3 residues: CASSTGARTGYGYTF. Written as DNA, the CDR3 is TGTGCCAGCAGCACTGGGGCGCGGACCGGCTATGGCTACACCTTC.

This rearrangement joins TRBV3-1 to TRBJ2-1, with a tentative D call TRBD2 (7 bases). From germline, CDR1 is LGHDT and CDR2 YNNKEL (reference sequence). V lost 3 bases, J lost 4 bases, and 19 bases lay in between. The CDR3 loop spans 17 amino acids. The CDR3 nucleotides are TGTGCCAGCAGCCAGGGACAACGGGCTAGCGGATACAATGAGCAGTTCTTC. It specifies CASSQGQRASGYNEQFF.

The rearrangement joins TRBV4-2 to TRBJ2-7; TRBD2 aligns across 7 bases. The ends lost 0 bases at V and 3 bases at J; junction bases unmatched: 14. The CDR3 length is 18 residues. CDR1 LGHNA and CDR2 YNFKEQ come from the germline V gene. CDR3 amino acids: CASSQEGQGAGLVYEQYF. CDR3 coding DNA: TGTGCCAGCAGCCAAGAAGGGCAGGGAGCGGGATTAGTCTACGAGCAGTACTTC.

The chain joins TRBV7-2 to TRBJ2-7, with 10 nucleotides matching TRBD2. CDR1 is SGHTA, CDR2 FQGNSA, per germline. The trim removed 5 bases at V and 4 bases at J, leaving 14 bases unmatched. This CDR3 is built from 17 residues. The chain's CDR3 is CASSPVRAGGPVYEQYF. CDR3 bases: TGTGCCAGCAGCCCCGTAAGAGCGGGAGGGCCGGTTTACGAGCAGTACTTC.

CDR3 sequence: CASSYRGGDYGYTF. CDR3 coding DNA: TGTGCCAGCAGTTATAGAGGGGGTGATTATGGCTACACCTTC. The chain combines TRBV6-6 with TRBJ1-2; weak D call: TRBD1 (6 bases). The V gene lost 3 bases and the J gene lost 5 bases, with 13 bases spanning the gap. Germline CDR1 reads MNHNY; CDR2 reads SVGAGI (reference sequence). This CDR3 comprises 14 residues.

V is TRBV4-2 and J is TRBJ2-3, with 8 bases identical to TRBD2. V was pared by 4 bases and J by 2 bases, with 14 bases of the junction left unmatched. This CDR3 contains 18 residues. Germline CDR1 and CDR2: LGHNA and YNFKEQ. The CDR3 sequence: CASSPKHASGGLTDTQYF. Here the CDR3 DNA reads TGTGCCAGCAGCCCAAAGCACGCGTCGGGAGGGCTCACAGATACGCAGTATTTT.

V is TRBV7-2 and J is TRBJ2-5; TRBD2 agrees at 13 bases. The CDR3 runs to 19 residues. Germline CDR1 SGHTA, CDR2 FQGNSA. V was pared by 2 bases and J by 5 bases, with 14 bases of the junction left unmatched. CDR3 residues: CASSLRGYTSGRAEETQYF. As DNA, the CDR3 is TGTGCCAGCAGCTTAAGAGGGTACACTAGCGGGAGGGCCGAGGAGACCCAGTACTTC.

This chain joins TRBV2 and TRBJ2-3; TRBD2 matches at 7 bases. The ends lost 8 bases at V and 1 base at J; junction bases unmatched: 12. The CDR3 is 16 amino acids. CDR1 is SNHLY and CDR2 is FYNNEI in the germline V gene. The CDR3 protein is CASGVRAGVGTDTQYF. The CDR3 DNA follows: TGTGCCAGCGGAGTACGGGCGGGAGTCGGCACAGATACGCAGTATTTT. Using reference TRBV2 and TRBJ2-3 for the parts outside the CDR3, the full variable domain is EPEVTQTPSHQVTQMGQEVILRCVPISNHLYFYWYRQILGQKVEFLVSFYNNEISEKSEIFDDQFSVERPDGSNFTLKIRSTKLEDSAMYFCASGVRAGVGTDTQYFGPGTRLTVL.

This chain joins TRBV5-1 and TRBJ2-2, with D possibly matching TRBD2 (6 bases). The germline CDR1 and CDR2 sequences are SGHRS and YFSETQ. CDR3 size: 16 residues. Trimming took off 0 bases at V and 7 bases at J, with 16 bases between the two ends. CDR3 in DNA: TGCGCCAGCAGCTTGGCCTTCCGGGGGAGAGGCGGGGAGCTGTTTTTT. Protein sequence: CASSLAFRGRGGELFF.

The chain recombines TRBV28 with TRBJ2-4; D remains unclear. Germline CDR1 is MDHEN and CDR2 is SYDVKM. The CDR3 contains 13 residues. V lost 3 bases, J lost 13 bases, and 16 bases lay in between. Here the CDR3 reads CASSLYTALEQYF. The CDR3 nucleotides read TGTGCCAGCAGTTTGTATACGGCTTTGGAGCAGTACTTC.

The V and J genes are TRBV3-1 and TRBJ2-6; D call uncertain. V was clipped by 0 bases and J by 0 bases, with 6 bases between them. The CDR3 spans 16 residues. Germline V gene data show CDR1 as LGHDT and CDR2 as YNNKEL (reference sequence). CDR3 sequence (DNA): TGTGCCAGCAGCCAAGATCGGGTCTCTGGGGCCAACGTCCTGACTTTC. This encodes CASSQDRVSGANVLTF.

The V call is TRBV29-1, the J call TRBJ2-3; 8 bases are a match to TRBD2. The junction had 6 bases not matched to a gene; V was cut back by 4 bases and J by 3 bases. This CDR3 comprises 14 residues. Germline V gene sequence: CDR1 SQVTM, CDR2 ANQGSEA. The CDR3 sequence: CSVGPGLATDTQYF. The CDR3 nucleotides read TGCAGCGTTGGGCCCGGACTAGCTACAGATACGCAGTATTTT.

This clonotype has a handful of counts. V is TRBV29-1 and J is TRBJ2-1; perhaps TRBD1 as D (6 bases). The V gene lost 8 bases and the J gene lost 6 bases, with 20 bases spanning the gap. In germline, CDR1 is SQVTM, CDR2 ANQGSEA. This CDR3 is built from 14 residues. CDR3 sequence reads: CSSTVTGSSNEQFF. The CDR3 region has the DNA TGCAGCTCGACGGTTACAGGGAGTAGCAATGAGCAGTTCTTC.

The chain is built from TRBV21-1 and TRBJ2-3; the D call of TRBD1 is as the table states it, not checked on the DNA. TRBV21-1 is a recognized pseudogene. This CDR3 has 18 amino acids. CDR3 amino acids: CASSTLLYWGNSTDTQYF. In DNA form, the CDR3 reads TGTGCCAGCAGCACACTTTTATATTGGGGGAATTCCACAGATACGCAGTATTTT.

Regarding this clonotype: This may come from a read error, since a much larger clone is one base off. The chain recombines TRBV28 with TRBJ2-3, with D perhaps matching TRBD1 (5 bases). CDR1 is MDHEN, CDR2 SYDVKM, per germline. Trimming took 0 bases from V and 1 from J, leaving 5 bases between them. CDR3 length equals 14 residues. CDR3 DNA: TGTGCCAGCAGTTTATGGGGGCGCACAGATACGCAGTATTTT. This translates into CASSLWGRTDTQYF.

This clonotype occurred a few times. This rearrangement joins TRBV28 to TRBJ2-3; D is undetermined. Germline V lookup: CDR1 MDHEN, CDR2 SYDVKM. V was trimmed by 3 bases and J by 1 base, leaving 11 bases between them. This CDR3 has 15 residues. Here the CDR3 DNA reads TGTGCCAGCAGTTTGTTGGCGAGAGGCACAGATACGCAGTATTTT. This codes for CASSLLARGTDTQYF.

The J gene is TRBJ2-3, the V gene TRBV4-2; TRBD2 matches 15 bases. This CDR3 is 19 amino acids long. Germline assignment: CDR1 LGHNA and CDR2 YNFKEQ. V was clipped by 5 bases and J by 5 bases; unmatched bases: 14. CDR3 sequence reads: CASSRGLAGGESVGDTQYF. The CDR3 bases are TGTGCCAGCAGCAGGGGACTAGCGGGAGGAGAGTCGGTAGGAGATACGCAGTATTTT.

As to this clonotype: This may stem from a read error, because a much larger clone lies one nucleotide away. The chain carries TRBV28 and TRBJ2-6; TRBD1 aligns across 10 bases. CDR3 length: 19 residues. Germline V lookup: CDR1 MDHEN, CDR2 SYDVKM. CDR3 amino acids: CASSQLGQGIKAGANILTF. The CDR3 nucleotides read TGTGCCAGCAGTCAATTGGGACAGGGGATTAAGGCTGGGGCCAACATCCTGACTTTC.

This clonotype appeared a few times. V usage is TRBV9 and J usage is TRBJ2-3; D is perhaps TRBD2 (6 bases). The CDR3 loop spans 15 amino acids. Germline assignment: CDR1 SGDLS and CDR2 YYNGEE. Trimming took 2 bases from V and 0 from J, leaving 10 bases between them. The CDR3 reads CASSVASGSTDTQYF. CDR3 sequence (DNA): TGTGCCAGCAGCGTCGCCAGCGGGAGCACAGATACGCAGTATTTT.